A single sample gave rise to the 11 T cell receptor beta chains below, sequenced in a study of T-cell reconstitution after alpha-beta-depleted transplantation in children. Researchers prepared the TCRbeta library using unique molecular identifiers, the study reports. TCRdb fed the PCR reads into MiXCR, producing one record per CDR3 protein. This sample carries 200,000 to 300,000 distinct CDR3 sequences, approximately 8% of them seen once, and the ten largest clones take about 6.4%. The specimen comprised PBMCs, mostly from graft donor cells, sampled 180 days after TCRalphabeta/CD19-depleted stem cell transplant. The receptor set was obtained from a male patient aged 10-17 years who had a stem cell transplant for acute lymphoblastic leukemia, so the T cells may come from the graft donor.

Note on this clonotype: A much bigger clone sits one base away, suggesting this may be a read error. The rearrangement joins TRBV6-2 or TRBV6-3 to TRBJ2-7; no firm D call. Per germline, CDR1 MNHEY and CDR2 SVGEGT. Trimming took 2 bases from V and 3 from J, leaving 8 bases between them. The CDR3 has 13 amino acids. This CDR3 is CASSYMLGYEQYF. CDR3 in DNA: TGTGCCAGCAGTTACATGTTGGGCTACGAGCAGTACTTC.

This clonotype was detected many times. The V gene is TRBV6-1, the J gene TRBJ1-1, with D maybe TRBD1 (5 bases). From germline, CDR1 is MNHNS and CDR2 SASEGT. CDR3 size: 13 residues. Trimming stripped 7 bases from V and 1 base from J, with 10 bases between. The CDR3, as DNA: TGTGCCAGCATTCGGGGCTGGAACACTGAAGCTTTCTTT. Residues: CASIRGWNTEAFF.

This clonotype was counted only a few times. The chain recombines TRBV20-1 with TRBJ2-2; D call uncertain. Between the trimmed V and J ends, which lost 1 base and 5 bases, there was a span of 14 bases. The germline V gene has CDR1 DFQATT and CDR2 SNEGSKA (reference sequence). The CDR3 covers 15 residues. DNA for the CDR3: TGCAGTGCTAGAGGTCACTCCCGAGAAACCGGGGAGCTGTTTTTT. Protein: CSARGHSRETGELFF.

This rearrangement joins TRBV2 to TRBJ2-1; 10 bases align to TRBD2. Trimming removed 7 bases from V and 7 bases from J; junction bases left unmatched: 13. Looked up from germline, CDR1 is SNHLY and CDR2 is FYNNEI. This CDR3 is built from 16 residues. CDR3 region: CASTEKLAGVENEQFF. The CDR3 nucleotides are TGTGCCAGCACCGAGAAGCTAGCGGGAGTCGAGAATGAGCAGTTCTTC.

This clonotype has a count of ten or more. V usage is TRBV6-5 and J usage is TRBJ2-3; 7 nucleotides agree with TRBD2. This CDR3 contains 15 residues. The germline CDR1 and CDR2 sequences are MNHEY and SVGAGI. With V trimmed by 5 bases and J by 7 bases, 12 bases remained unmatched. CDR3: CASSLRTPGGYTQYF. For the CDR3, the DNA is TGTGCCAGCAGTCTACGGACACCCGGGGGGTATACGCAGTATTTT.

At least ten counts were recorded for this clonotype. The rearrangement links TRBV20-1 to TRBJ2-1; the D gene is possibly TRBD1 (5 bases). Germline loops: CDR1 DFQATT, CDR2 SNEGSKA (reference sequence). Trimming pared 5 bases from V and 7 bases from J, leaving 12 bases between. The CDR3 covers 12 residues. CDR3 amino acids: CSASLGDNEQFF. For the CDR3, the DNA is TGCAGTGCTTCCTTAGGGGATAATGAGCAGTTCTTC.

This clonotype has at least ten counts. The V and J genes are TRBV6-2 or TRBV6-3 and TRBJ2-2, with unresolved D. Per germline, CDR1 MNHEY and CDR2 SVGEGT. CDR3 length: 12 residues. With 2 bases removed from V and 6 bases from J, the gap between germline ends came to 4 bases. The CDR3 DNA sequence: TGTGCCAGCAGTTACGGGTCCGGGGAGCTGTTTTTT. As protein: CASSYGSGELFF.

This clonotype was picked up many times. This chain links TRBV7-8 with TRBJ2-2, with D possibly matching TRBD1 (5 bases). Germline V CDR1 and CDR2: SGHVS, FQNEAQ. The CDR3 sequence is 14 residues long. V lost 6 bases and J 3 bases, leaving 11 bases between the germline ends. CDR3 nucleotide sequence: TGTGCCAGCAGTTTTGACAGCTACACCGGGGAGCTGTTTTTT. Translation gives CASSFDSYTGELFF. Full variable domain (missing parts from reference TRBV7-8 and TRBJ2-2): GAGVSQSPRYKVAKRGQDVALRCDPISGHVSLFWYQQALGQGPEFLTYFQNEAQLDKSGLPSDRFFAERPEGSVSTLKIQRTQQEDSAVYLCASSFDSYTGELFFGEGSRLTVL.

This clonotype was seen ten or more times. The chain joins TRBV6-5 to TRBJ2-7; 7 bases agree with TRBD2. Germline CDR1 is MNHEY and CDR2 is SVGAGI. The CDR3 length is 15 residues. Unmatched junction bases numbered 14, after V lost 5 bases and J lost 7 bases. In DNA, the CDR3 is TGTGCCAGCAGTCCCCCTAGCGGTTATGGGTGGGAGCAGTACTTC. This sequence encodes CASSPPSGYGWEQYF.

This clonotype was found many times. The chain links TRBV28 to TRBJ2-1; 7 bases agree with TRBD2. Trimming took 11 bases from V and 14 from J; bases not matched to a gene: 18. CDR1 is MDHEN, CDR2 SYDVKM, per germline. This CDR3 comprises 13 residues. The DNA of the CDR3 is TGTGCCGTTGGAGGACTAGTGAATCTAGTTGAGTTCTTC. As protein: CAVGGLVNLVEFF.

This clonotype appeared many times. The V and J genes are TRBV11-2 and TRBJ2-1; no reliable D call. Germline V gives CDR1 SGHAT, CDR2 FQNNGV. The CDR3 is made up of 12 amino acids. V lost 0 bases to trimming and J lost 7 bases, with 4 bases between them. The CDR3 spells CASSLELNEQFF. CDR3 nucleotide sequence: TGTGCCAGCAGCTTAGAACTAAATGAGCAGTTCTTC.